Below are 10 T cell receptor beta chains sequenced from a single sample in a study of CXCR3-negative and CXCR3-positive naive CD8 T cells. General observations from the study: A higher hydrophobicity marked the TRB CDR3s of CXCR3-positive naive cells versus CXCR3-negative naive cells.

No antigen is known for these receptors. UMI-labeled 5' RACE TRB cDNA libraries were prepared from the cells. From its re-call of the 5' RACE reads, TCRdb lists each CDR3 protein once, without DNA. The specimen's table records 80,000 to 100,000 distinct CDR3 sequences. Sequencing was done on a sample of naive CXCR3+ CD8+ T cells from blood. Subset here: CD45RO-CCR7+CD27+CD95- naive CD8+ T cells expressing CXCR3 (TNR3+). The source of these receptors is a human donor in good health. Some clones in this sample may be carry-over from other donors' samples.

The chain is built from TRBV11-2 and TRBJ2-5. This CDR3 comprises 11 residues. Germline CDR1 and CDR2: SGHAT and FQNNGV. The CDR3 is CASSLGYDLGF.

The chain carries TRBV28 and TRBJ2-2; with no DNA, the TCRdb D assignment of TRBD1 cannot be verified. The CDR3 is 14 amino acids. The germline CDR1 and CDR2 sequences are MDHEN and SYDVKM. CDR3 sequence reads: CASTFGGDTGELFF. Variable domain in full (rest from reference TRBV28 and TRBJ2-2): DVKVTQSSRYLVKRTGEKVFLECVQDMDHENMFWYRQDPGLGLRLIYFSYDVKMKEKGDIPEGYSVSREKKERFSLILESASTNQTSMYLCASTFGGDTGELFFGEGSRLTVL.

The chain recombines TRBV5-1 with TRBJ2-7; TCRdb designates TRBD2, a call that cannot be tested without DNA. Per the germline V gene, CDR1 is SGHRS and CDR2 is YFSETQ. The CDR3 runs to 14 residues. The CDR3 reads CASNGGSSSYEQYF.

V and J are TRBV21-1 and TRBJ2-1; TCRdb returns TRBD2, unconfirmable since there is no DNA. TRBV21-1 is flagged as a pseudogene. The CDR3 length is 16 residues. The chain's CDR3 is CASSAQATSGINEQFF.

The chain links TRBV28 to TRBJ2-7. Germline V gene lookup returns CDR1 MDHEN and CDR2 SYDVKM. The CDR3 runs 14 residues. The CDR3 is CASSSYRSTYEQYF.

This rearrangement joins TRBV20-1 to TRBJ2-5; the TRBD2 assignment by TCRdb is unverifiable without DNA. Germline assignment: CDR1 DFQATT and CDR2 SNEGSKA (reference sequence). This CDR3 comprises 14 residues. The chain's CDR3 is CSARDWTRVETQYF.

The chain couples TRBV30 to TRBJ1-5; TCRdb designates TRBD1, a call that cannot be tested without DNA. The germline V gene encodes CDR1 GTSNPN and CDR2 SVGIG (reference sequence). The CDR3 runs to 14 residues. The chain's CDR3 is CAWSTGQSNQPQHF.

CDR3 protein: CASSQGRGAYEQYF. V is TRBV4-1 and J is TRBJ2-7. The CDR3 covers 14 residues. Germline V gene data show CDR1 as MGHRA and CDR2 as YSYEKL.

The J gene is TRBJ2-7, the V gene TRBV5-1. The CDR3 has 14 amino acids. Germline CDR1 and CDR2: SGHRS and YFSETQ. The CDR3 reads CASSLERISYEQYF.

The chain is built from TRBV4-1 and TRBJ2-7; TCRdb outputs TRBD1, but without DNA this stays unchecked. Germline V lookup: CDR1 MGHRA, CDR2 YSYEKL. The CDR3 length is 15 residues. CDR3 protein: CASSQQDRGNYEQYF.